This T cell receptor beta chain was documented in a study of CD8+CD57+ T cells in acquired aplastic anemia. Overall study results and limits: Patients and controls had in common 25 to 35 CD8+ CDR3 sequences.

Sequencing involved patients with CD8+CD57+ cell expansion previously shown by flow cytometry. Blood came from patients not yet given any therapy. Investigators profiled TCR beta VDJ and CDR3 from genomic DNA template. MiXCR, run by TCRdb on the reads, gives a single entry per CDR3 protein. The repertoire holds approximately 470,000 distinct CDR3 sequences, with more than 25% as singletons. For this clonotype: The antigen is unknown.

Germline loops: CDR1 SGHRS, CDR2 YFSETQ. The J segment lost 5 bases and the V segment lost 2 bases, leaving 7 bases of the junction unmatched. CDR3 size: 15 residues. This TCR derives from a human donor with aplastic anemia. The specimen was sorted CD4+, CD8+, or CD8+CD57+ T cells (not recorded which) from PBMCs. The rearrangement links TRBV5-1 to TRBJ2-5; 9 nucleotides match TRBD2. CDR3 nucleotide sequence: TGCGCCAGCAGCTTAAGCCTAGCGGGGATTGAGACCCAGTACTTC. It is translated as CASSLSLAGIETQYF.